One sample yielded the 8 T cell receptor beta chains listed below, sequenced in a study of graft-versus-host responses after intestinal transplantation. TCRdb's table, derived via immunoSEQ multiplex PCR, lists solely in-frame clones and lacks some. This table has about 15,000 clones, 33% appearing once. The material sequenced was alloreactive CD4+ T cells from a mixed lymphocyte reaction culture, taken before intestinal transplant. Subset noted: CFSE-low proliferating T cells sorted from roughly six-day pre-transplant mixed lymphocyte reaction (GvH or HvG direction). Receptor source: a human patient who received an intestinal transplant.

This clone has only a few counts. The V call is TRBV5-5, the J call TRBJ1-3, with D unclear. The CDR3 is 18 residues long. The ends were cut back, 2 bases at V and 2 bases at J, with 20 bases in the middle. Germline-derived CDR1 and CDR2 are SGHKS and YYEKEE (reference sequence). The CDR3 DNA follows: TGTGCCAGCAGCTTATCCGCCTTAGGGTTTCTCACTGGAAACACCATATATTTT. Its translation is CASSLSALGFLTGNTIYF.

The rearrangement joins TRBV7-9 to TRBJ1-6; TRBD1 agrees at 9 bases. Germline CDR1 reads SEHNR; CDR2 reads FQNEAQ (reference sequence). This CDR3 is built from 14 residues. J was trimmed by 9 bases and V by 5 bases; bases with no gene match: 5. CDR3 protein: CASSLQGALSPLHF. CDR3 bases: TGTGCCAGCAGCCTACAGGGGGCGCTTTCACCCCTCCACTTT.

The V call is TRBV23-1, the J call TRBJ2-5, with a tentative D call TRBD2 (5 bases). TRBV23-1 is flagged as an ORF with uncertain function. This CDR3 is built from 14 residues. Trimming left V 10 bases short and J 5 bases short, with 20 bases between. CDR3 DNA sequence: TGCGCCACCCATCGGGGTAGAGGTGAGGAGACCCAGTACTTC. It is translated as CATHRGRGEETQYF.

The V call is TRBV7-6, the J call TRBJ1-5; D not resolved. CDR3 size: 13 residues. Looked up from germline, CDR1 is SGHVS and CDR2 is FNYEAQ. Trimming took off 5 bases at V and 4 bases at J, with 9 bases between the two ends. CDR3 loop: CASSKDENQPQHF. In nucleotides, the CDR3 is TGTGCCAGCAGCAAGGACGAAAATCAGCCCCAGCATTTT.

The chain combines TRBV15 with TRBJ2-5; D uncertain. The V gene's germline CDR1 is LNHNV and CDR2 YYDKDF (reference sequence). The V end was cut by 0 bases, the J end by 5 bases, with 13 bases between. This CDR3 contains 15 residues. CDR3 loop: CATSRDARLGETQYF. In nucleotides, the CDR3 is TGTGCCACCAGCAGAGATGCAAGGTTGGGGGAGACCCAGTACTTC.

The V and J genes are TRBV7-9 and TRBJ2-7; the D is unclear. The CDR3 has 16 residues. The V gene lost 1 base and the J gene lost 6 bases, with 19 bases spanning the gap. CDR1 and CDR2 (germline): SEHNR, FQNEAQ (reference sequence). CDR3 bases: TGTGCCAGCAGCTTAGTTGGTTTAGAGTTAGGGCTCGAGCAGTACTTC. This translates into CASSLVGLELGLEQYF.

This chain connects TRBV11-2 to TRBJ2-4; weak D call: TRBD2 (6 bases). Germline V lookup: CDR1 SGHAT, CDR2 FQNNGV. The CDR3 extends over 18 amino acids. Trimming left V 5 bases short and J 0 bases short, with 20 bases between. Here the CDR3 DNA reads TGTGCCAGCAGCCTAGCCATCATCGGCGGGGTAGCCAAAAACATTCAGTACTTC. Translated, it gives CASSLAIIGGVAKNIQYF.

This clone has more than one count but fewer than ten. The CDR3 reads CSGTGVNTEAFF. CDR3 nucleotide sequence: TGCAGCGGTACAGGGGTGAACACTGAAGCTTTCTTT. This chain uses TRBV29-1 with TRBJ1-1; 7 nucleotides align to TRBD1. The V and J ends lost 7 bases and 0 bases, in that order; junction bases with no gene match: 2. The germline V gene encodes CDR1 SQVTM and CDR2 ANQGSEA. The CDR3 runs 12 residues.